This T cell receptor (beta chain) comes out of a study of T-cell reconstitution after alpha-beta-depleted transplantation in children. Preparation of the TCRbeta library involved a method that used unique molecular identifiers. TCRdb itself ran the PCR reads through MiXCR, one entry per CDR3 protein. The sample shows a few hundred thousand distinct CDR3 sequences, approximately 12% of them seen only once. The CDR3 consists of 12 residues. V gave up 1 base and J gave up 13 bases, with 15 bases separating them. Per the germline V gene, CDR1 is DFQATT and CDR2 is SNEGSKA (reference sequence). The TCR sequence derives from a male patient aged 10 to 17 who had a stem cell transplant for acute myeloid leukemia, so the T cells may come from the graft donor. The chain couples TRBV20-1 to TRBJ2-3; no reliable D call. The sequenced sample was PBMCs, mostly from graft donor cells, obtained 360 days after TCRalphabeta/CD19-depleted stem cell transplant. CDR3 amino acids: CSARALDRWEYF. CDR3 DNA sequence: TGCAGTGCTAGAGCCCTCGATAGATGGGAGTATTTT.